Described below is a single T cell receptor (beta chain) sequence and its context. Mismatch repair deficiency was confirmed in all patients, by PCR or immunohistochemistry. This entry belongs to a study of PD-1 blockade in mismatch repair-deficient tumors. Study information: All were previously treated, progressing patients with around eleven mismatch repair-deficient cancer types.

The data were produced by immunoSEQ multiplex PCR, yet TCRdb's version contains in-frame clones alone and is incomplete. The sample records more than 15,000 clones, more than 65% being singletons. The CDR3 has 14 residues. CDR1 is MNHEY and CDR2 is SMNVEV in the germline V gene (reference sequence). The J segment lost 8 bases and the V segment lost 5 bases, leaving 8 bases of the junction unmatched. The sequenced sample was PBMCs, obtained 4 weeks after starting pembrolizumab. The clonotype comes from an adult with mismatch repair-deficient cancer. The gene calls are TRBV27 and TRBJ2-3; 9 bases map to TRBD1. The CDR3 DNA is TGTGCCAGCAGTAGCCGACAGGGGGTAGGTACGCAGTATTTT. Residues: CASSSRQGVGTQYF.